This passage covers 31 T cell receptor beta chains from one sample sequenced in a study of blood T cell repertoires in COVID-19. TCRdb keeps only in-frame clones here, not all; method: immunoSEQ multiplex PCR. The data show about 180,000 clones, approximately 80% seen once. The sequenced sample was PBMCs or T cells enriched from blood (not recorded which). Source of these receptors: a man aged 60 to 69 who had been exposed to COVID-19.

V usage is TRBV9 and J usage is TRBJ2-1; 11 bases match TRBD2. The germline gives CDR1 SGDLS, CDR2 YYNGEE. Germline trimming cut 7 bases from V and 10 bases from J; bases unmatched to any gene: 4. This CDR3 is 12 amino acids long. The CDR3 nucleotides read TGTGCCAGCGGGAGACTAGCGGGAGAGCAGTTCTTC. Amino acid sequence: CASGRLAGEQFF.

The chain has TRBV7-3 and TRBJ2-1; 8 nucleotides line up with TRBD2. The germline V gene has CDR1 SGHTA and CDR2 FQGTGA. This CDR3 has 15 amino acids. J lost 8 bases, V lost 5 bases, and 11 bases had no gene match. DNA for the CDR3: TGTGCCAGCAGCGAGCCGGGACTAGGATCCGATGAGCAGTTCTTC. Protein sequence: CASSEPGLGSDEQFF.

The V and J genes are TRBV6-2 or TRBV6-3 and TRBJ2-7, with 8 bases lining up with TRBD1. CDR1 MNHEY and CDR2 SVGEGT come from the germline V gene. The CDR3 runs 15 residues. V was pared by 2 bases and J by 0 bases, with 3 bases of the junction left unmatched. DNA for the CDR3: TGTGCCAGCAGTTACGGGGACAGGAGCTCCTACGAGCAGTACTTC. Translating gives CASSYGDRSSYEQYF.

This chain connects TRBV27 to TRBJ2-1, with TRBD2 matching 10 bases. CDR3 size: 13 residues. Germline V CDR1 and CDR2: MNHEY, SMNVEV (reference sequence). Unmatched junction bases numbered 8, after V lost 3 bases and J lost 15 bases. The CDR3 spells CASSFTASGSRFF. In DNA form, the CDR3 reads TGTGCCAGCAGTTTTACGGCTAGCGGGAGTCGGTTCTTC.

The chain carries TRBV12-3 or TRBV12-4 and TRBJ1-2, with D possibly being TRBD1 (6 bases). The CDR3 consists of 12 residues. V gave up 8 bases and J gave up 3 bases, with 10 bases separating them. The CDR3: CASLDRYYGYTF. The CDR3 nucleotides read TGTGCCAGCCTAGACAGGTACTATGGCTACACCTTC.

This chain uses TRBV7-2 with TRBJ1-1; 8 bases agree with TRBD1. The length of the CDR3 is 14 residues. Trimming at V came to 5 bases and at J to 4 bases, leaving 6 bases not matched to a gene. Germline lookup yields CDR1 SGHTA and CDR2 FQGNSA. DNA for the CDR3: TGTGCCAGCAGCAAATCGACAGGGGTCACTGAAGCTTTCTTT. Translated: CASSKSTGVTEAFF. Full variable domain (remainder filled in from reference TRBV7-2 and TRBJ1-1): GAGVSQSPSNKVTEKGKDVELRCDPISGHTALYWYRQSLGQGLEFLIYFQGNSAPDKSGLPSDRFSAERTGGSVSTLTIQRTQQEDSAVYLCASSKSTGVTEAFFGQGTRLTVV.

The rearrangement joins TRBV29-1 to TRBJ2-1; TRBD1 matches 9 bases. The V gene's germline CDR1 is SQVTM and CDR2 ANQGSEA. This CDR3 has 12 residues. Losses at the gene ends were 5 bases for V and 9 bases for J; bases not matched to a gene: 5. The CDR3 loop is CSVTLTGGEQFF. The CDR3 DNA reads as TGCAGCGTTACATTGACAGGGGGTGAGCAGTTCTTC.

This chain joins TRBV19 and TRBJ2-1; 11 bases fit TRBD2. The CDR3 consists of 19 residues. Per the germline V gene, CDR1 is LNHDA and CDR2 is SQIVND (reference sequence). The J segment lost 0 bases and the V segment lost 7 bases, leaving 14 bases of the junction unmatched. The CDR3 nucleotides read TGTGCCAGTACCCCCCGACAGACTAGCGGGAACAGCTCCTACAATGAGCAGTTCTTC. It encodes CASTPRQTSGNSSYNEQFF. Complete variable domain (other parts from reference TRBV19 and TRBJ2-1): DGGITQSPKYLFRKEGQNVTLSCEQNLNHDAMYWYRQDPGQGLRLIYYSQIVNDFQKGDIAEGYSVSREKKESFPLTVTSAQKNPTAFYLCASTPRQTSGNSSYNEQFFGPGTRLTVL.

CDR3 amino acids: CASSWDRAGELFF. The CDR3 nucleotides are TGCGCCAGCAGCTGGGACAGGGCCGGGGAGCTGTTTTTT. The J gene is TRBJ2-2, the V gene TRBV5-1, with TRBD1 matching 9 bases. Germline trimming cut 3 bases from V and 6 bases from J; bases unmatched to any gene: 0. This CDR3 contains 13 residues. CDR1 SGHRS and CDR2 YFSETQ come from the germline V gene.

The rearrangement links TRBV27 to TRBJ2-7; 7 nucleotides line up with TRBD1. The CDR3 is 15 amino acids. Looked up from germline, CDR1 is MNHEY and CDR2 is SMNVEV (reference sequence). J was trimmed by 8 bases and V by 2 bases; bases with no gene match: 12. The chain's CDR3 is CASSLATSRGGKQYF. DNA for the CDR3: TGTGCCAGCAGTTTAGCAACCTCAAGAGGGGGCAAGCAGTACTTC.

This clone has at least ten counts. The chain combines TRBV4-3 with TRBJ2-7; a possible D gene is TRBD1 (5 bases). Germline lookup yields CDR1 LGHNA and CDR2 YSLEER. V lost 0 bases and J lost 2, with 8 bases in between. The CDR3 is 14 residues long. The CDR3 reads CASSQEMGPYEQYF. DNA for the CDR3: TGCGCCAGCAGCCAAGAGATGGGGCCCTACGAGCAGTACTTC.

This clone occurred a few times. V and J are TRBV18 and TRBJ1-3; 7 positions agree with TRBD1. Germline lookup yields CDR1 KGHSH and CDR2 LQKENI. The CDR3 covers 15 residues. V gave up 4 bases and J gave up 4 bases; unmatched junction bases: 7. CDR3 nucleotides: TGTGCCAGCTCACGGGACAGCAGCCAGGGAAACACCATATATTTT. This gives the protein CASSRDSSQGNTIYF.

V usage is TRBV21-1 and J usage is TRBJ2-1; the table's D call TRBD1 went unverified against the DNA. TRBV21-1 has pseudogene status. The CDR3 has 18 amino acids. The CDR3 sequence: CASSKVITNRAILDEQFF. For the CDR3, the DNA is TGTGCCAGCAGCAAGGTTATTACGAACAGGGCGATTCTCGATGAGCAGTTCTTC.

This chain links TRBV30 with TRBJ1-6; no definite D call. CDR3 size: 13 residues. The V end lost 4 bases, the J end lost 2 bases, and 6 bases lay between the germline ends. Per the germline V gene, CDR1 is GTSNPN and CDR2 is SVGIG (reference sequence). The CDR3 loop is CAWTRAYNSPLHF. CDR3 nucleotides: TGTGCCTGGACCCGGGCCTATAATTCACCCCTCCACTTT.

The chain uses TRBV18 and TRBJ1-1; D may be TRBD1 (5 bases). Germline V CDR1 and CDR2: KGHSH, LQKENI. Trimming removed 3 bases at V and 4 bases at J, with 18 bases between. This CDR3 comprises 16 residues. The CDR3 loop is CASSPRDGGLGTEAFF. CDR3 nucleotides: TGTGCCAGCTCACCCCGGGACGGGGGGTTGGGCACTGAAGCTTTCTTT.

This clone was observed a single time. J is TRBJ1-2 and V is TRBV2; TRBD1 matches 8 bases. There are 13 residues in the CDR3. With 6 bases clipped from V and 3 bases from J, the junction kept 3 bases outside the gene matches. Germline V lookup: CDR1 SNHLY, CDR2 FYNNEI. The CDR3 loop reads CASREDRDYGYTF. CDR3 sequence (DNA): TGTGCCAGCAGGGAGGACAGGGACTATGGCTACACCTTC.

This chain connects TRBV7-2 to TRBJ1-1; no definite D call. V lost 6 bases and J 1 base, leaving 12 bases between the germline ends. The V gene's germline CDR1 is SGHTA and CDR2 FQGNSA. This CDR3 spans 14 amino acids. The CDR3 nucleotides read TGTGCCAGCAGTCCCCGACGGGGGAACACTGAAGCTTTCTTT. This sequence encodes CASSPRRGNTEAFF.

The CDR3 coding sequence is TGCGCCAGCAAGCGCGTCGCGACAGGGAAGTTGGCCGGGGAGCTGTTTTTT. Its protein product is CASKRVATGKLAGELFF. V gene TRBV5-1 combines with J gene TRBJ2-2, with 7 bases aligning to TRBD1. V lost 6 bases, J lost 6 bases, and 17 bases stayed unmatched. There are 17 residues in the CDR3. Germline V CDR1 and CDR2: SGHRS, YFSETQ.

The rearrangement uses TRBV15 and TRBJ2-7, with 15 bases lining up with TRBD2. Trimming cost V 1 base and J 5 bases; bases outside gene matches: 6. The CDR3 extends over 17 amino acids. Germline CDR1 LNHNV, CDR2 YYDKDF (reference sequence). CDR3 nucleotide sequence: TGTGCCACCAGCAGAGTCTCTGGGACTAGCGGGAGGAACGAGCAGTACTTC. It yields the protein CATSRVSGTSGRNEQYF.

The CDR3 loop reads CASSHSGTGIQETQYF. The CDR3 DNA reads as TGTGCCAGCAGCCATTCCGGGACAGGGATTCAAGAGACCCAGTACTTC. This rearrangement joins TRBV4-2 to TRBJ2-5; 9 positions match TRBD1. CDR1 is LGHNA and CDR2 is YNFKEQ in the germline V gene. The CDR3 sequence is 16 residues long. With V trimmed by 3 bases and J by 2 bases, 7 bases remained unmatched.

About this clone: An end of the junction differs from the germline gene, which may be a read error. This rearrangement joins TRBV7-8 to TRBJ1-5; TRBD1 aligns across 11 bases. The CDR3 contains 15 residues. The V gene's germline CDR1 is SGHVS and CDR2 FQNEAQ. In DNA form, the CDR3 reads TGTGCCAGCAGCGATAGGAGGACAGGGGGCCCCGTCATTGCTTTT. Translated: CASSDRRTGGPVIAF.

This clone came up once. The gene calls are TRBV7-6 and TRBJ1-1; D remains ambiguous. CDR1 and CDR2 from the germline V gene are SGHVS and FNYEAQ. The V and J ends lost 5 bases and 4 bases respectively, with 8 bases between them. The CDR3 runs 12 residues. The CDR3 spells CASSLTGTEAFF. The CDR3 DNA reads TGTGCCAGCAGCCTAACGGGCACTGAAGCTTTCTTT.

The chain has TRBV28 and TRBJ1-1; 9 nucleotides match TRBD1. In germline, CDR1 is MDHEN, CDR2 SYDVKM. Unmatched junction bases numbered 5, after V lost 6 bases and J lost 0 bases. The CDR3 loop spans 15 amino acids. CDR3 loop: CASSGTGTMNTEAFF. The CDR3 DNA sequence: TGTGCCAGCAGCGGGACAGGGACGATGAACACTGAAGCTTTCTTT.

V is TRBV12-5 and J is TRBJ2-1, with 12 bases identical to TRBD1. From germline, CDR1 is LGHNT and CDR2 FRNRAP. V was clipped by 5 bases and J by 8 bases; unmatched bases: 4. The CDR3 is 14 amino acids. The CDR3 DNA sequence: TGTGCTAGTGGTCCGGGGACAGGGGGCGATGAGCAGTTCTTC. Encoded protein: CASGPGTGGDEQFF.

This chain links TRBV7-3 with TRBJ2-5; 12 bases fit TRBD2. Per germline, CDR1 SGHTA and CDR2 FQGTGA. This CDR3 comprises 18 residues. V lost 6 bases and J lost 5; bases outside the gene matches: 16. The CDR3 sequence: CASSQTGGLAGGPETQYF. The CDR3 nucleotides are TGTGCCAGCAGTCAGACAGGGGGCCTAGCGGGAGGGCCGGAGACCCAGTACTTC.

The chain links TRBV27 to TRBJ2-1; D remains unclear. Germline V lookup: CDR1 MNHEY, CDR2 SMNVEV (reference sequence). The CDR3 length is 13 residues. V was trimmed by 5 bases and J by 9 bases, leaving 14 bases between them. CDR3 in DNA: TGTGCCAGCAGTCTGGTTAGTACGGGTGAGCAGTTCTTC. Translated, it gives CASSLVSTGEQFF.

In this sample, this clone turned up a few times. This rearrangement joins TRBV11-3 to TRBJ2-2; 13 nucleotides match TRBD2. The V segment lost 4 bases and the J segment 7 bases; nucleotides outside the gene matches: 3. From germline, CDR1 is SGHNT and CDR2 YENEEA. CDR3 length: 15 amino acids. The CDR3 reads CASSWTSGSHGELFF. For the CDR3, the DNA is TGTGCCAGCAGCTGGACTAGCGGGAGTCACGGGGAGCTGTTTTTT.

The rearrangement uses TRBV5-4 and TRBJ2-7, with 9 bases identical to TRBD2. Germline values: CDR1 SGHNT, CDR2 YYREEE (reference sequence). CDR3 length: 18 amino acids. V shed 0 bases and J 0 bases; nucleotides not matched to a gene: 10. DNA of the CDR3: TGTGCCAGCAGCTTGGGGACTAGCGCACACGACGTCTCCTACGAGCAGTACTTC. This encodes CASSLGTSAHDVSYEQYF. Full variable domain (outside the CDR3, taken from reference TRBV5-4 and TRBJ2-7): ETGVTQSPTHLIKTRGQQVTLRCSSQSGHNTVSWYQQALGQGPQFIFQYYREEENGRGNFPPRFSGLQFPNYSSELNVNALELDDSALYLCASSLGTSAHDVSYEQYFGPGTRLTVT.

The chain couples TRBV21-1 to TRBJ1-3; the table's TRBD1 call for D was not verified on the DNA. TRBV21-1 is annotated as a pseudogene. This CDR3 contains 17 residues. The CDR3 coding sequence is TGTGCCAGCAGCACAAGGGACAGGGCGATCTCTGGAAACACCATATATTTT. Its translation: CASSTRDRAISGNTIYF.

The gene calls are TRBV5-6 and TRBJ1-4; 8 positions agree with TRBD1. This CDR3 is built from 17 residues. Germline trimming cut 4 bases from V and 0 bases from J; bases unmatched to any gene: 8. The V gene's germline CDR1 is SGHDT and CDR2 YYEEEE. CDR3 nucleotides: TGTGCCAGCAGCACCGACAGGGGATATGCAACTAATGAAAAACTGTTTTTT. It encodes CASSTDRGYATNEKLFF.

The chain is built from TRBV18 and TRBJ2-6, with D possibly being TRBD1 (6 bases). The germline CDR1 and CDR2 sequences are KGHSH and LQKENI. The V end was cut by 2 bases, the J end by 0 bases, with 14 bases between. There are 18 residues in the CDR3. The CDR3 DNA reads as TGTGCCAGCTCACCAACTAGGACAGCTCTCTCTGGGGCCAACGTCCTGACTTTC. It specifies CASSPTRTALSGANVLTF.